This TCR beta chain derives from a study of metastatic and nonmetastatic thyroid tumors. Deletions cut 5 bases from V and 7 bases from J, with 18 bases between. This CDR3 region has 14 residues. Germline CDR1 is SEHNR and CDR2 is FQNEAQ (reference sequence). Study observations and caveats: Versus benign nodules, malignant thyroid tumors reportedly had significantly higher TCR beta diversity, in blood and tumor.

The sample holds many counts of this clone. Its specificity is unknown. Every patient underwent thyroid surgery untreated. TCRdb re-called the PCR reads via MiXCR. The sample has roughly 70,000 clones; less than 20% are singletons. The sample comprised blood. The rearrangement joins TRBV7-9 to TRBJ2-7; maybe TRBD2 (6 bases). This TCR came from a female donor with papillary thyroid cancer or a benign thyroid nodule (not recorded which). Some clones in this sample may be carry-over from other donors' samples. The CDR3 protein is CASSPERHSGEQYF. CDR3 nucleotide sequence: TGTGCCAGCAGCCCAGAAAGACATAGCGGTGAGCAGTACTTC.